This T cell receptor (beta chain) originates from a study of spatial heterogeneity in lung cancer. Across the whole study: Compared with alpha-chain sequences, beta-chain sequences were consistently detected in greater numbers. Study results and limitations: More often at tumor resection than at routine follow-up, ubiquitous expanded tumor TCRs were detected in the blood.

The time point denotes: sample taken at primary tumor resection. Unsorted whole RNA of tumor, nontumor lung or frozen PBMC was sequenced. Samples were obtained from about 72 donors, all untreated early-stage non-small cell lung cancer patients. Unique molecular identifiers, one per molecule, were present on every TCR cDNA molecule. MiXCR was run by TCRdb on the 5' RACE reads, yielding one entry per CDR3 protein. The sample gives about 56,000 distinct CDR3 sequences, 8.4% of which show up once; roughly 16% is in the top ten. This clonotype showed up many times. Its antigen is not identified. The source material was PBMCs, sampled at surgery. The source is a female donor with early-stage non-small cell lung cancer.

The CDR3 sequence is CASSGVTAGPDTQYF. CDR3 DNA: TGTGCCAGCAGCGGAGTGACAGCAGGTCCAGATACGCAGTATTTT. The chain links TRBV9 to TRBJ2-3; possibly TRBD1 for D (5 bases). The CDR3 consists of 15 residues. Per the germline V gene, CDR1 is SGDLS and CDR2 is YYNGEE. Trimming took 3 bases from V and 4 from J, leaving 15 bases between them.